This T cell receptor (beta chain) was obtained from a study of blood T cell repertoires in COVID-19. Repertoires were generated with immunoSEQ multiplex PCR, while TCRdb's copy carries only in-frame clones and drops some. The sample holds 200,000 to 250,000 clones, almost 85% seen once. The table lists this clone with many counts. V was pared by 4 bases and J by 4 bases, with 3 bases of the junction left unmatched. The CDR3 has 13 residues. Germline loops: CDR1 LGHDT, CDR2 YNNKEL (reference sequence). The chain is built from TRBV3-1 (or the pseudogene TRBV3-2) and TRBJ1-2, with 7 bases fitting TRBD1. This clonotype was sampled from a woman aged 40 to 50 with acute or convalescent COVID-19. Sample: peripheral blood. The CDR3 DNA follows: TGTGCCAGCAGCCCTCGACAGGGCTATGGCTACACCTTC. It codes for CASSPRQGYGYTF.